This TCR beta chain was recovered during a study of cytomegalovirus exposure and HLA in healthy donors. Study-wide results and caveats: Reported findings show TCR beta sequences accurately forecast HLA-A and HLA-B alleles in most subjects. Cytomegalovirus association was assigned to approximately 160 TCR beta chains. Immune exposure information comprised only CMV serostatus. When analyzed later, the rates of TCR association showed variation by HLA locus, with DRB1 the most and HLA-C the fewest.

This clone occurred once. Its target is not known. Germline assignment: CDR1 SGHDT and CDR2 YYEEEE. The CDR3 is made up of 14 amino acids. PCR employed 60 Vbeta and 13 Jbeta primers. Only in-frame clones appear in the TCRdb table, and some are missing; sequencing was by immunoSEQ multiplex PCR. The sample has 80,000 or so clones; under 70% are singletons. Sequencing was performed on PBMCs. V and J are TRBV5-6 and TRBJ2-5, with TRBD2 identical over 8 bases. The DNA end is more similar to TRBJ2-7, so the J call may be wrong. This sequence was found in a woman aged 50 to 60 in good health and CMV-seropositive. The CDR3 DNA is TGTGCCAGCTCCGGCGACGGGGGGGAATACGAGCAGTACTTC. This encodes CASSGDGGEYEQYF.